The rows below give T cell receptor beta chains drawn from one sample of a study of T cell responses to AZD1222 COVID-19 vaccine. TCRdb's copy holds only in-frame clones and misses some; the assay was immunoSEQ multiplex PCR. The table has about 130,000 clones, over 85% seen once. This specimen was peripheral blood, taken on day 0 of AZD1222 vaccination. These receptors all come from an adult in good health. CDR3s leave out the opening cysteine and the closing phenylalanine or tryptophan. D genes are given only for firm matches. Some rows have no size entry. The others give once, few or many, or a class for an expanded clone.

>-|few|TRBJ2-7|TRBV18
ASSPDPASSYEQY
>-|-|TRBJ2-3|TRBV27
ASSWGPY
>-|-|TRBJ1-5|TRBV5-5
ASSPAAGGGGPQH
>-|-|TRBJ2-1|TRBV20-1
SAYSGNEQF
>-|-|TRBJ2-7|TRBV6-5
ASSYSLRGNYEQY
>TRBD2|-|TRBJ2-7|TRBV6-4
ASSPGTSGRGEQY
>-|-|TRBJ1-2|TRBV5-6
ASTLDTASYGYT
>-|-|TRBJ1-2|TRBV6-5
ASSTGEGYGYT
>TRBD1|-|TRBJ1-2|TRBV6-5
ASSHDRGEGYT
>-|-|TRBJ2-1|TRBV2
ASQGLISYNEQF
>TRBD2|-|TRBJ2-7|TRBV7-2
ASSYSGRAVDEQY
>-|-|TRBJ1-5|TRBV19
ASSIGHNQPQH
>TRBD2|-|TRBJ2-5|TRBV4-2
ASSLSDRASGKETQY
>TRBD1|-|TRBJ2-7|TRBV6-6
ASSSGTGTYEQY
>-|few|TRBJ1-1|TRBV28
ASSLGRDKTF
>TRBD1|-|TRBJ2-7|TRBV15
ATSREGTGGYLYEQY
>-|-|TRBJ2-1|TRBV5-1
ASSYGLRENEQF
>-|-|TRBJ2-7|TRBV5-1
ASSFALGTYEQY
>TRBD1|-|TRBJ1-5|TRBV28
ASSYTGVNQPQH
>-|once|TRBJ1-2|TRBV28
ASSPSSLPLGYGYT
>-|-|TRBJ2-5|TRBV7-2
ASSLSMYQETQY
>-|-|TRBJ1-3|TRBV3-1/TRBV3-2
ASSHRGSFGNTIY
>TRBD1|-|TRBJ1-2|TRBV11-2
ASTSRPGTANYGYT
>-|-|TRBJ1-5|TRBV27
ASRQWGVSNQPQH
>-|-|TRBJ1-5|TRBV2
ASSEALLSAVSNQPQH
>-|-|TRBJ1-2|TRBV7-8
ASSLDRGGHGGLYGYT
>-|-|TRBJ2-7|TRBV5-4
ASQVGGASSYEQY
>TRBD1|-|TRBJ1-2|TRBV28
ASSLGQTYGYT
>TRBD2|-|TRBJ2-7|TRBV18
ASSRSLAGGGEQY
>-|-|TRBJ1-2|TRBV3-1/TRBV3-2
ASSQGTVGGYT
>-|-|TRBJ2-2|TRBV5-1
ASSWGSPPGELF
>TRBD1|-|TRBJ1-1|TRBV28
ASRRGQAYTEAF
>-|-|TRBJ2-7|TRBV10-2
ASTGGRYEQY
>-|-|TRBJ1-5|TRBV19
ASSSSPANQPQH
>-|-|TRBJ2-1|TRBV5-5
ASSFGREYNEQF
>-|-|TRBJ1-1|TRBV11-2
ASSLDQGLEAF
>-|-|TRBJ1-1|TRBV14
ASSPWVAEAF
>-|-|TRBJ2-1|TRBV5-6
ASSLDLGAEYNEQF
>-|-|TRBJ1-1|TRBV7-9
ASSPGAEAF
>TRBD1|-|TRBJ1-5|TRBV6-6
ASSTGQGWSNQPQH
>TRBD1|-|TRBJ1-1|TRBV19
ASRGTVEAF
>TRBD1|-|TRBJ1-4|TRBV19
ASRGTGMTNEKLF
>-|-|TRBJ2-3|TRBV19
ASSRGQSTDTQY
>-|-|TRBJ2-7|TRBV27
ASSSTGYEQY
>-|-|TRBJ2-5|TRBV7-2
ASSLEAGVETQY
>TRBD2|-|TRBJ2-4|TRBV2
ASSDPAGWGKTKNIQY
>-|-|TRBJ1-2|TRBV7-9
ASSLGGAGYGYT
>-|-|TRBJ1-2|TRBV5-1
ASSFGDRSGGYT
>-|-|TRBJ1-3|TRBV28
ASSLTGSSGNTIY
>TRBD2|-|TRBJ2-3|TRBV3-1/TRBV3-2
ASSQVVIRAGGPRDTQY
>-|-|TRBJ2-7|TRBV2
ASATGPVSEQY
>-|few|TRBJ1-6|TRBV2
ASSGRTTRNSPLH